This T cell receptor beta chain appears in the sequencing data of a study of shared clonotypes between healthy human individuals. The data were produced by immunoSEQ multiplex PCR, yet TCRdb's version contains in-frame clones alone and is incomplete. The sample has roughly 850,000 clones; around 96% are singletons. The sample holds one count of this clone. CDR3 size: 11 residues. CDR1 and CDR2 (germline): LNHDA, SQIVND (reference sequence). V dropped 4 bases and J dropped 6 bases, with 7 bases sitting between them. Naivety among CD8 cells was defined by CD45RO negativity and positive CCR7 selection, thereby excluding terminally differentiated effector memory CD45RA+ cells.

The clonotype comes from a man younger than 45 in good health. The V gene is TRBV19, the J gene TRBJ2-7; D is perhaps TRBD1 (6 bases). The sequencing sample was made of naive CD8+ T cells sorted from blood. The CDR3 DNA reads TGTGCCAGTAGTACAGGGGTCGAGCAGTACTTC. Protein product: CASSTGVEQYF.